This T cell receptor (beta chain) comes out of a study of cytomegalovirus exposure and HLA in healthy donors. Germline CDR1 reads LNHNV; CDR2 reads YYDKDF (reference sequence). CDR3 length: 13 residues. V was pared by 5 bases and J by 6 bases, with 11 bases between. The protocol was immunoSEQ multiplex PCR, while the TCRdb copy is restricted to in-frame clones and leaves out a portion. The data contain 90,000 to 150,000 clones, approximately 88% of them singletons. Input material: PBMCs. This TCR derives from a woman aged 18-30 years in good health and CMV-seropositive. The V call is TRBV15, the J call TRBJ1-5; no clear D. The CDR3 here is CATSEAVSQPQHF. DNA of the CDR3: TGTGCCACCAGCGAGGCGGTTTCTCAGCCCCAGCATTTT.